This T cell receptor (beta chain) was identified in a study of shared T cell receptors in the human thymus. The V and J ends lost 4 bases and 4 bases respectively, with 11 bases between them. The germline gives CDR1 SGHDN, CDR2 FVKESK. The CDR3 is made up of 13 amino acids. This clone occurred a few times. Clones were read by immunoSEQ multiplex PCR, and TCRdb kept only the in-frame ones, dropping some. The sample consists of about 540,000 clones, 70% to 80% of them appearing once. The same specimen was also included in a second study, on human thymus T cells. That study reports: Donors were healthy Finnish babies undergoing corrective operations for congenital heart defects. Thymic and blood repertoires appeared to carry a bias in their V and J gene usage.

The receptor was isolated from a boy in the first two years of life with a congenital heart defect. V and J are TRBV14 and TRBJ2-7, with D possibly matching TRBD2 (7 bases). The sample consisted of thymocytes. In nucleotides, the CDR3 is TGTGCCAGCAGCCCCGGGGGGCGGTACGAGCAGTACTTC. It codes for CASSPGGRYEQYF.